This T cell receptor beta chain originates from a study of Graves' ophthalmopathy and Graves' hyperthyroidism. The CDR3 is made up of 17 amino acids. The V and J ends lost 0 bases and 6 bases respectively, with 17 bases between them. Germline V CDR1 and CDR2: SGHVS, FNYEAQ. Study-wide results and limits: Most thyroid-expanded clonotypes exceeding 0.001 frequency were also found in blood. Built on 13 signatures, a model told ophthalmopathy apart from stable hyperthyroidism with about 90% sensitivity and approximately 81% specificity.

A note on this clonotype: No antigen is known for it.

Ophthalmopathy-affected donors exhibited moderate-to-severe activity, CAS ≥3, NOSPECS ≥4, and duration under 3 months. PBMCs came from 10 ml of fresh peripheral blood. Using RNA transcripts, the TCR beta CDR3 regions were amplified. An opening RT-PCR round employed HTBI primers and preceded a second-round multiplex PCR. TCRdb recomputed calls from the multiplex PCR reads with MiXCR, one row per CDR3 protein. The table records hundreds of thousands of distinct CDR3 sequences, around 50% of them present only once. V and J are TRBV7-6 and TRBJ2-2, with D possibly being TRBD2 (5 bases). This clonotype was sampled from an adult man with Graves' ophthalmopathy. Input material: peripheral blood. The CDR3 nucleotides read TGTGCCAGCAGCTTAGCAGAGGGTGCGATGAAGGCCGGGGAGCTGTTTTTT. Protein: CASSLAEGAMKAGELFF.